The source of this T cell receptor (beta chain) is a study of CD8+CD57+ T cells in acquired aplastic anemia. Previously, flow cytometry had revealed CD8+CD57+ cell expansion in the patients chosen for sequencing. Each patient had severe acquired aplastic anemia. Receipt of therapy had not occurred in any patient by the time of blood sampling. Points from the study as a whole: Patients had roughly 30 CD8+ CDR3 sequences in common with controls (the shared set).

This CDR3 has 14 residues. Trimming took off 5 bases at V and 1 base at J, with 11 bases between the two ends. Germline V gives CDR1 LNHDA, CDR2 SQIVND (reference sequence). About this clonotype: Its antigen is as yet unknown.

Profiling of TCR beta VDJ combinations and CDR3 sequences used genomic DNA as template. TCRdb redid the calling of the reads with MiXCR, one entry per CDR3 protein. The data show roughly 160,000 distinct CDR3 sequences, around 75% seen once. The chain couples TRBV19 to TRBJ1-1; perhaps TRBD1 as D (5 bases). Sequenced: sorted CD4+, CD8+, or CD8+CD57+ T cells (not recorded which) from PBMCs. The source of this sequence is a human donor with aplastic anemia. CDR3: CASSFGARNTEAFF. CDR3 in DNA: TGTGCCAGTAGTTTTGGGGCCCGGAACACTGAAGCTTTCTTT.